The source of this TCR beta chain is a study of PD-1 blockade in classical Hodgkin lymphoma. Study in general: Nivolumab was given intravenously to patients at 3 mg/kg every 2 weeks.

Time point defined: cycle 4 day 1 (C4D1), after 5 to 7 weeks of nivolumab. All the patients suffered relapse after autologous stem cell transplantation, and brentuximab vedotin exposure differed. Reported best responses ranged across complete response, partial response or progressive disease. A remark on this clone: Its specificity is unknown.

Study-level points and caveats: TCR diversity rose significantly by C4D1 in CD4+ but not CD8+ cells. The study found complete responders had baseline diversity similar to newly diagnosed patients.

V was shortened by 6 bases and J by 2 bases, with 10 bases between the two germline ends. Germline lookup yields CDR1 KGHSH and CDR2 LQKENI. This CDR3 is 13 amino acids long. Sequencing used immunoSEQ multiplex PCR; TCRdb keeps in-frame clones, though not all of them. This sample has some 93,000 clones, with more than 70% found just once. The sequenced sample was peripheral blood mononuclear cells (PBMCs), obtained before the fourth cycle of nivolumab. This rearrangement joins TRBV18 to TRBJ1-2; D is possibly TRBD1 (5 bases). This clonotype was sampled from a human donor with classical Hodgkin lymphoma. CDR3 sequence reads: CASSGTVNYGYTF. In DNA form, the CDR3 reads TGTGCCAGCTCGGGGACGGTCAACTATGGCTACACCTTC.